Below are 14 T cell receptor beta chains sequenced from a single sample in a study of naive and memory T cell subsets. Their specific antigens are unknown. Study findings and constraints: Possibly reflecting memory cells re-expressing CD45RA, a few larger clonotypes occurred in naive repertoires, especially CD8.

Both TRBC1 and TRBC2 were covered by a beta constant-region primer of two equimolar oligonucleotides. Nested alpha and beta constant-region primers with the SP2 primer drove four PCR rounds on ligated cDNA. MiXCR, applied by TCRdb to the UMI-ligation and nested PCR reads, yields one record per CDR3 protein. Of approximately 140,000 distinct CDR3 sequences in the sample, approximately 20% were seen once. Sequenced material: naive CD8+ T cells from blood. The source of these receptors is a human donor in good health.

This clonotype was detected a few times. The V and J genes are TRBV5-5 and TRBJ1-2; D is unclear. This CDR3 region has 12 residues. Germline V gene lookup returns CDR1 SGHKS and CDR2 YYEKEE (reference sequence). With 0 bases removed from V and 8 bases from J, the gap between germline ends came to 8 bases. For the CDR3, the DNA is TGTGCCAGCAGCTTGGGGACGAAGGGCTACACCTTC. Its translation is CASSLGTKGYTF.

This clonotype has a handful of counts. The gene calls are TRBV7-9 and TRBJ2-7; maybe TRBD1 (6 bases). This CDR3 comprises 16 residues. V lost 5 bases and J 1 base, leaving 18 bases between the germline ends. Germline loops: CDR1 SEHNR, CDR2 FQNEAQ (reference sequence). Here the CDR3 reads CASSHTRDISSYEQYF. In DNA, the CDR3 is TGTGCCAGCAGCCACACCCGGGACATAAGTTCCTACGAGCAGTACTTC.

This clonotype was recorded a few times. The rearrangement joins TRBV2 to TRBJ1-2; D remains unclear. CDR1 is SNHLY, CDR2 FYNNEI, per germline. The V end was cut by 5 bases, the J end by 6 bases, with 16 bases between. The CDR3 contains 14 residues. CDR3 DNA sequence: TGTGCCAGCAGTCGGTCAGATGCTATTGATGGCTACACCTTC. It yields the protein CASSRSDAIDGYTF.

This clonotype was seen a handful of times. CDR3 in DNA: TGTGCCAGCAGCACGGGCCCCATGAGCGGGAGCCCCCCCGGGGAGCTGTTTTTT. It specifies CASSTGPMSGSPPGELFF. The V call is TRBV5-6, the J call TRBJ2-2; TRBD2 agrees at 8 bases. Germline V gives CDR1 SGHDT, CDR2 YYEEEE. CDR3 length equals 18 residues. V lost 4 bases, J lost 6 bases, and 17 bases stayed unmatched. Drawing the rest from reference TRBV5-6 and TRBJ2-2, the complete variable domain is DAGVTQSPTHLIKTRGQQVTLRCSPKSGHDTVSWYQQALGQGPQFIFQYYEEEERQRGNFPDRFSGHQFPNYSSELNVNALLLGDSALYLCASSTGPMSGSPPGELFFGEGSRLTVL.

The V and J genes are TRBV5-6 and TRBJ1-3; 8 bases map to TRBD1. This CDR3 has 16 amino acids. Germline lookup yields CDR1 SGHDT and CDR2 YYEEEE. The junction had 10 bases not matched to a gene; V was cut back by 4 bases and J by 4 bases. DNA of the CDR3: TGTGCCAGCAGCCTTCCGACAGGGGCTTCAGGAAACACCATATATTTT. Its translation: CASSLPTGASGNTIYF.

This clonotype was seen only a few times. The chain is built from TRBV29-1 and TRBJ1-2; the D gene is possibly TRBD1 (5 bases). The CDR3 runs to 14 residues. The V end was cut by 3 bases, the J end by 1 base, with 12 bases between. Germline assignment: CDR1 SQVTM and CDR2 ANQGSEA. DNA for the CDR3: TGCAGCGTTGACGGGGGGGAGCTTAACTATGGCTACACCTTC. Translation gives CSVDGGELNYGYTF.

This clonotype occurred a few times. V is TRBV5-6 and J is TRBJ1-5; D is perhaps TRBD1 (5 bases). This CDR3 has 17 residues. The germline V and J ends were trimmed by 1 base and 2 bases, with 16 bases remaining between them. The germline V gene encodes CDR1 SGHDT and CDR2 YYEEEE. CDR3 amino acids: CASSLYEGEGGNQPQHF. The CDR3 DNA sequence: TGTGCCAGCAGCTTGTATGAGGGCGAAGGGGGCAATCAGCCCCAGCATTTT. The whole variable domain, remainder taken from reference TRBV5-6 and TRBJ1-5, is DAGVTQSPTHLIKTRGQQVTLRCSPKSGHDTVSWYQQALGQGPQFIFQYYEEEERQRGNFPDRFSGHQFPNYSSELNVNALLLGDSALYLCASSLYEGEGGNQPQHFGDGTRLSIL.

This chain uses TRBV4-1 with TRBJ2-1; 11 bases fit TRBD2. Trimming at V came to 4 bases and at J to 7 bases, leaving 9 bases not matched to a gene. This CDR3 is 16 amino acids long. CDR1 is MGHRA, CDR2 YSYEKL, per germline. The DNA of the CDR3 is TGCGCCAGCAGCCGCGTTAGCGGGAGGGCGGATAATGAGCAGTTCTTC. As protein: CASSRVSGRADNEQFF.

The CDR3 loop reads CASSLLGYYEQYF. The CDR3 nucleotides read TGTGCCAGCAGTTTACTAGGCTACTACGAGCAGTACTTC. The gene calls are TRBV28 and TRBJ2-7; D remains ambiguous. The CDR3 is made up of 13 amino acids. Trimming shortened V by 2 bases and J by 3 bases, and 8 bases separated the two germline ends. Per germline, CDR1 MDHEN and CDR2 SYDVKM.

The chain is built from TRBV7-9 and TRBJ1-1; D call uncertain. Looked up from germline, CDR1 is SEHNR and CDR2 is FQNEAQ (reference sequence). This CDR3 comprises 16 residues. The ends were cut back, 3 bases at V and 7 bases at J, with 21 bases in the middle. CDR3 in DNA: TGTGCCAGCAGCTTCTCTGTGTCTGGACCGGCCCATGAAGCTTTCTTT. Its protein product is CASSFSVSGPAHEAFF.

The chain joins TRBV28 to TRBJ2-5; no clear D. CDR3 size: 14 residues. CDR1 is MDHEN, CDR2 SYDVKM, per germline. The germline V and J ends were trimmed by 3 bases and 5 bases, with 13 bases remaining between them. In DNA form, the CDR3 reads TGTGCCAGCAGTTTGCCCCCCCCCGGGGAGACCCAGTACTTC. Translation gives CASSLPPPGETQYF. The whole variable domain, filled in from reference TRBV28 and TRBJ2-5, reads DVKVTQSSRYLVKRTGEKVFLECVQDMDHENMFWYRQDPGLGLRLIYFSYDVKMKEKGDIPEGYSVSREKKERFSLILESASTNQTSMYLCASSLPPPGETQYFGPGTRLLVL.

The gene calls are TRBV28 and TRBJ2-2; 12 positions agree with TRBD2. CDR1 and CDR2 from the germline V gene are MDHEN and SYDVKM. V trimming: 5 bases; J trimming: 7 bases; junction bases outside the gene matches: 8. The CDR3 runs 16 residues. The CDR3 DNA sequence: TGTGCCAGCAGTCTCCTAGCGGGAGGGCCGGACGGGGAGCTGTTTTTT. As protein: CASSLLAGGPDGELFF.

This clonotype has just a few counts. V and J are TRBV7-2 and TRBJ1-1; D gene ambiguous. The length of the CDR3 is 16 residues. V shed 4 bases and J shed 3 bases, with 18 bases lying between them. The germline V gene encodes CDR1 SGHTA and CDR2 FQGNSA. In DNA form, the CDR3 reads TGTGCCAGCAGCTCCCCGAACTCGCTGGGTGACACTGAAGCTTTCTTT. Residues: CASSSPNSLGDTEAFF. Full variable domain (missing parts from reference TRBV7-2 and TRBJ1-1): GAGVSQSPSNKVTEKGKDVELRCDPISGHTALYWYRQSLGQGLEFLIYFQGNSAPDKSGLPSDRFSAERTGGSVSTLTIQRTQQEDSAVYLCASSSPNSLGDTEAFFGQGTRLTVV.

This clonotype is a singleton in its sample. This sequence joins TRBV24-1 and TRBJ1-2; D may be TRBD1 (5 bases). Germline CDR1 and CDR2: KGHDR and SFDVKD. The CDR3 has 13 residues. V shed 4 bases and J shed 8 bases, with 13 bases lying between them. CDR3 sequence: CATSEGPLLGYTF. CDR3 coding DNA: TGTGCCACCAGTGAGGGACCCCTTCTCGGCTACACCTTC.